This TCR beta chain emerged from a study of blood T cells in healthy people across ages. General observations from the study: Any conclusive comparison of naive versus antigen-experienced cells was prevented by using unsorted PBMCs. Changes seen in expanded clonotypes were possibly confounded by donor CMV status left unknown.

Isolation of PBMCs gave at least 6 million cells per sample. Of note for this clonotype: Its specificity is not known.

PCR was performed a second time for about 7 to 12 cycles using a sample-barcoded 5' primer and a J-beta primer mix. TCRdb reprocessed the 5' RACE reads with MiXCR, giving one entry per CDR3 protein. The data hold about 800,000 distinct CDR3 sequences, with 20% to 25% observed a single time. The CDR3 is 12 residues long. V lost 7 bases to trimming and J lost 3 bases; unmatched junction nucleotides: 1. CDR1 is SQVTM, CDR2 ANQGSEA, per germline. In addition, the sample was reused for a study of T cells of mothers and their children. That paper notes: A few healthy Caucasian mothers, along with their six children, were the donors.

This TCR was recovered from a boy between 10 and 17 years old in good health. Sequenced input: blood. The chain recombines TRBV29-1 with TRBJ2-3; 10 bases align to TRBD1. CDR3 sequence: CSGDRGTDTQYF. DNA for the CDR3: TGCAGCGGGGACAGGGGAACAGATACGCAGTATTTT.